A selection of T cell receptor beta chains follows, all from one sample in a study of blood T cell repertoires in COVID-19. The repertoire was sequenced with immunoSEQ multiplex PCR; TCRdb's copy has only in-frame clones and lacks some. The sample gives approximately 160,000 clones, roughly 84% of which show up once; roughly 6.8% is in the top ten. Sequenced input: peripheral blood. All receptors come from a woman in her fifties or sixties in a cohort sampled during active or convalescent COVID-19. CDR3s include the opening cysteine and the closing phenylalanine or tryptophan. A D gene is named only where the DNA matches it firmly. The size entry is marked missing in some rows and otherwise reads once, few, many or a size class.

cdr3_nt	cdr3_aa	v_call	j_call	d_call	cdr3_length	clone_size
TGTGCCAGCGCAGGCCTACTAGAAGACCAAGAGACCCAGTACTTC	CASAGLLEDQETQYF	TRBV28	TRBJ2-5	.	15	few
TGTGCCAGCAGTGTTCGAATGGGGCAGCGAATTAATCAGCCCCAGCATTTT	CASSVRMGQRINQPQHF	TRBV6-1	TRBJ1-5	.	17	.
TGCGCCAGCAGCCTCGGGACTAGCGGGGGATACGAGCAGTACTTC	CASSLGTSGGYEQYF	TRBV5-1	TRBJ2-7	TRBD2	15	once
TGTGCCAGCAGTGACTCTTGGACAGGAAGCGAAAAACTGTTTTTT	CASSDSWTGSEKLFF	TRBV6-5	TRBJ1-4	TRBD1	15	.
TGTGCCTGGAGTGTAGCAGGGGCCCCTAGTTCCTATAATTCACCCCTCCACTTT	CAWSVAGAPSSYNSPLHF	TRBV30	TRBJ1-6	.	18	.
TGTGCCAGCACCCCGAGAACTTCTGGGGCCAACGTCCTGACTTTC	CASTPRTSGANVLTF	TRBV7-2	TRBJ2-6	.	15	.
TGTGCCAGCAGCCAAGGACCCCGGGGAACTGGAAACACCATATATTTT	CASSQGPRGTGNTIYF	TRBV14	TRBJ1-3	.	16	.
TGTGCCAGCTCACCACCGGAAGGAGATGAAGCTTTCTTT	CASSPPEGDEAFF	TRBV18	TRBJ1-1	.	13	.
TGTGCCAGCAGCCGAGGACAGGGCTTGGGCTACACCTTC	CASSRGQGLGYTF	TRBV6-5	TRBJ1-2	TRBD1	13	.
TGTGCCAGCAGTGCCCGACAGGGGAATGGCTACACCTTC	CASSARQGNGYTF	TRBV6-4	TRBJ1-2	TRBD1	13	once
TGTGCCAGTACCCCGGGTCCGTGGAGCATTCAGTACTTC	CASTPGPWSIQYF	TRBV19	TRBJ2-4	.	13	once
TGTGCCAGTAGTATATCCGGGAGCACAGATACGCAGTATTTT	CASSISGSTDTQYF	TRBV19	TRBJ2-3	.	14	.
TGTGCCAGCAGTGAAACCTGGACTAGCGGGGACCCCCAGTACTTC	CASSETWTSGDPQYF	TRBV6-1	TRBJ2-5	TRBD2	15	.
TGCGCCAGCAGCTGGTCGGGACTAGCCACCTCCTACAATGAGCAGTTCTTC	CASSWSGLATSYNEQFF	TRBV5-1	TRBJ2-1	TRBD2	17	.